The 32 T cell receptor beta chains below come from one sample, sequenced in a study of cytomegalovirus exposure and HLA in healthy donors. Researchers ran the PCR with 60 Vbeta and 13 Jbeta primers. Libraries were prepared by immunoSEQ multiplex PCR; TCRdb keeps only in-frame clonotypes and omits some of them. The sample yields around 200,000 clones, roughly 88% seen once. The sequenced sample consisted of PBMCs. Receptors were obtained from a girl under 10 years old in good health and CMV-seropositive.

V is TRBV19 and J is TRBJ2-1; 7 bases align to TRBD1. Trimming at V came to 9 bases and at J to 0 bases, leaving 8 bases not matched to a gene. Germline V gene sequence: CDR1 LNHDA, CDR2 SQIVND (reference sequence). There are 15 residues in the CDR3. CDR3 DNA: TGTGCCAGCAACAGGGGAGATAGCTCCTACAATGAGCAGTTCTTC. Translating it yields CASNRGDSSYNEQFF. The entire variable domain, with the rest obtained from reference TRBV19 and TRBJ2-1, is as follows: DGGITQSPKYLFRKEGQNVTLSCEQNLNHDAMYWYRQDPGQGLRLIYYSQIVNDFQKGDIAEGYSVSREKKESFPLTVTSAQKNPTAFYLCASNRGDSSYNEQFFGPGTRLTVL.

The chain is built from TRBV4-1 and TRBJ1-1, with D maybe TRBD1 (5 bases). The germline gives CDR1 MGHRA, CDR2 YSYEKL. V was cut by 4 bases and J by 6 bases, with 15 bases left in between. The CDR3 extends over 14 amino acids. For the CDR3, the DNA is TGCGCCAGCAGCCGGGGGGTCCCCGTGGCTGAAGCTTTCTTT. Protein: CASSRGVPVAEAFF.

This rearrangement joins TRBV30 to TRBJ2-7; maybe TRBD2 (6 bases). Trimming took 2 bases from V and 4 from J, leaving 15 bases between them. The CDR3 sequence is 14 residues long. Looked up from germline, CDR1 is GTSNPN and CDR2 is SVGIG (reference sequence). As DNA, the CDR3 is TGTGCCTGGAGTCTTACGGGAGTGGCGTACGAGCAGTACTTC. This translates into CAWSLTGVAYEQYF.

The chain's CDR3 is CASRQASSGNTIYF. The CDR3 nucleotides read TGTGCCAGCCGACAGGCCTCCTCTGGAAACACCATATATTTT. The chain employs TRBV6-5 and TRBJ1-3; the D gene is possibly TRBD1 (6 bases). The CDR3 is 14 residues long. Trimming stripped 8 bases from V and 0 bases from J, with 11 bases between. Germline values: CDR1 MNHEY, CDR2 SVGAGI.

This chain links TRBV4-1 with TRBJ2-7; 11 bases match TRBD2. Germline V lookup: CDR1 MGHRA, CDR2 YSYEKL. The length of the CDR3 is 15 residues. J was trimmed by 3 bases and V by 1 base; bases with no gene match: 2. The chain's CDR3 is CASSQGTSGFYEQYF. The CDR3 DNA follows: TGCGCCAGCAGCCAAGGGACTAGCGGGTTCTACGAGCAGTACTTC.

V is TRBV28 and J is TRBJ1-3; possibly TRBD1 for D (6 bases). Germline CDR1 is MDHEN and CDR2 is SYDVKM. The CDR3 totals 18 residues. V dropped 6 bases and J dropped 1 base, with 22 bases sitting between them. CDR3 sequence (DNA): TGTGCCAGCAGCCCCGGGGGGAGGTGGGGGCTATCTGGAAACACCATATATTTT. This sequence encodes CASSPGGRWGLSGNTIYF.

The J gene is TRBJ2-7, the V gene TRBV9, with D maybe TRBD2 (6 bases). Trimming pared 0 bases from V and 2 bases from J, leaving 9 bases between. CDR1 and CDR2 from the germline V gene are SGDLS and YYNGEE. CDR3 length: 14 residues. The CDR3, as DNA: TGTGCCAGCAGCGTAGGGAGGGGAACCTACGAGCAGTACTTC. Its translation: CASSVGRGTYEQYF.

This clone was observed a single time. The chain recombines TRBV6-4 with TRBJ2-3; TRBD2 agrees at 8 bases. The CDR3 consists of 15 residues. The V gene's germline CDR1 is MRHNA and CDR2 SNTAGT. Germline trimming cut 6 bases from V and 2 bases from J; bases unmatched to any gene: 7. CDR3 sequence (DNA): TGTGCCAGCAGCCAAACTAGCGGACCCACAGATACGCAGTATTTT. This codes for CASSQTSGPTDTQYF.

The count of this clone is one. This chain joins TRBV28 and TRBJ1-4; the D gene is possibly TRBD1 (6 bases). Trimming shortened V by 2 bases and J by 13 bases, and 11 bases separated the two germline ends. The length of the CDR3 is 12 residues. Germline values: CDR1 MDHEN, CDR2 SYDVKM. This CDR3 reads CASSLMPRGLFF. DNA for the CDR3: TGTGCCAGCAGTTTAATGCCCAGGGGACTGTTTTTT. The full variable domain, with the rest looked up from reference TRBV28 and TRBJ1-4, is DVKVTQSSRYLVKRTGEKVFLECVQDMDHENMFWYRQDPGLGLRLIYFSYDVKMKEKGDIPEGYSVSREKKERFSLILESASTNQTSMYLCASSLMPRGLFFGSGTQLSVL.

This chain uses TRBV28 with TRBJ1-1; 11 nucleotides align to TRBD1. Germline V gene lookup returns CDR1 MDHEN and CDR2 SYDVKM. CDR3 length: 13 residues. With V trimmed by 6 bases and J by 10 bases, 7 bases remained unmatched. The CDR3 DNA reads TGTGCCAGCAGCTATCGGACAGGGGGCCCAGCTTTCTTT. It is translated as CASSYRTGGPAFF.

The chain combines TRBV5-1 with TRBJ2-2, with TRBD2 identical over 9 bases. The germline CDR1 and CDR2 sequences are SGHRS and YFSETQ. The CDR3 totals 16 residues. The trim removed 4 bases at V and 1 base at J, leaving 5 bases unmatched. As DNA, the CDR3 is TGCGCCAGCAGCCTTCTAGCGGGGTTGAACACCGGGGAGCTGTTTTTT. Translated: CASSLLAGLNTGELFF.

CDR3 loop: CASRGDRDNSPLHF. As DNA, the CDR3 is TGTGCCTCGAGGGGGGACAGGGATAATTCACCCCTCCACTTT. The chain is built from TRBV30 and TRBJ1-6; 9 bases line up with TRBD1. Trimming removed 7 bases from V and 5 bases from J; junction bases left unmatched: 6. The V gene's germline CDR1 is GTSNPN and CDR2 SVGIG (reference sequence). The CDR3 sequence is 14 residues long.

This sequence joins TRBV11-2 and TRBJ1-4; D is undetermined. The V gene's germline CDR1 is SGHAT and CDR2 FQNNGV. The CDR3 consists of 16 residues. V was pared by 5 bases and J by 3 bases, with 16 bases between. CDR3 DNA: TGTGCCAGCAGCCTTGGGGAATACGGGGCTAATGAAAAACTGTTTTTT. Its translation is CASSLGEYGANEKLFF.

V usage is TRBV21-1 and J usage is TRBJ1-1; the DNA was not compared with TRBD1, the D call given in the table. TRBV21-1 is classified as a pseudogene. The CDR3 is 15 amino acids. The CDR3 sequence: CASSKGRQGGSEAFF. CDR3 DNA sequence: TGTGCCAGCAGCAAAGGGCGACAGGGCGGTAGTGAAGCTTTCTTT.

The gene calls are TRBV27 and TRBJ1-2; D possibly corresponds to TRBD1 (5 bases). The CDR3 runs 15 residues. Germline V lookup: CDR1 MNHEY, CDR2 SMNVEV (reference sequence). V shed 8 bases and J shed 0 bases, with 16 bases lying between them. CDR3 nucleotides: TGTGCCAGCGGCTTAACAGGTCTAGCTAACTATGGCTACACCTTC. Its protein product is CASGLTGLANYGYTF.

The V and J genes are TRBV7-3 and TRBJ2-7; TRBD1 is a possible D gene (6 bases). The CDR3 consists of 15 residues. Germline V gene sequence: CDR1 SGHTA, CDR2 FQGTGA. Trimming removed 5 bases from V and 7 bases from J, with 21 bases in between. CDR3 sequence: CASSLTGSLGREQYF. The CDR3 nucleotides read TGTGCCAGCAGCCTCACAGGGAGTCTAGGTCGGGAGCAGTACTTC.

V and J are TRBV7-2 and TRBJ2-5; 14 positions agree with TRBD2. The J call could be wrong; TRBJ2-7 is a better fit for the DNA end. The CDR3 length is 16 residues. Germline values: CDR1 SGHTA, CDR2 FQGNSA. The CDR3 is CASSPYGTSGSYEQYF. The CDR3 coding sequence is TGTGCCAGCAGCCCCTACGGGACTAGCGGGAGTTACGAGCAGTACTTC.

The V call is TRBV10-3, the J call TRBJ2-2; 7 bases are shared with TRBD2. This CDR3 is built from 15 residues. V was clipped by 8 bases and J by 5 bases; unmatched bases: 11. The V gene's germline CDR1 is ENHRY and CDR2 SYGVKD. DNA for the CDR3: TGTGCCATCCGGGCCGGCGGGGGACTTACCGGGGAGCTGTTTTTT. Its translation is CAIRAGGGLTGELFF.

V usage is TRBV11-2 and J usage is TRBJ1-2; tentatively, D is TRBD1 (6 bases). This CDR3 is built from 15 residues. V gave up 5 bases and J gave up 8 bases, with 21 bases separating them. The germline V gene encodes CDR1 SGHAT and CDR2 FQNNGV. The CDR3, as DNA: TGTGCCAGCAGCCTCTCCCAGGGGATCAAAGTCGGCTACACCTTC. Its protein product is CASSLSQGIKVGYTF.

This clone was detected once. CDR3 loop: CAIRGTSGNWPQHF. The CDR3 nucleotides read TGTGCCATCCGAGGGACTTCAGGGAACTGGCCCCAGCATTTT. This rearrangement joins TRBV6-1 to TRBJ1-5, with a weak D call TRBD1 (5 bases). This CDR3 is 14 amino acids long. V lost 10 bases and J 9 bases, leaving 22 bases between the germline ends. Germline V gives CDR1 MNHNS, CDR2 SASEGT.

The CDR3 reads CASSLTSGVYNEQFF. CDR3 coding DNA: TGTGCCAGCAGCTTAACTAGCGGAGTGTACAATGAGCAGTTCTTC. The chain joins TRBV11-3 to TRBJ2-1; 8 positions match TRBD2. Germline CDR1 SGHNT, CDR2 YENEEA. J lost 4 bases, V lost 2 bases, and 4 bases had no gene match. The length of the CDR3 is 15 residues.

The chain recombines TRBV4-1 with TRBJ2-7; 7 bases align to TRBD1. The V segment lost 4 bases and the J segment 1 base; nucleotides outside the gene matches: 4. The germline V gene encodes CDR1 MGHRA and CDR2 YSYEKL. This CDR3 comprises 14 residues. CDR3 sequence reads: CASSPRQGSYEQYF. CDR3 coding DNA: TGCGCCAGCAGCCCCCGACAGGGTTCCTACGAGCAGTACTTC.

V is TRBV6-1 and J is TRBJ1-1; D remains ambiguous. The V gene's germline CDR1 is MNHNS and CDR2 SASEGT. Trimming shortened V by 8 bases and J by 0 bases, and 16 bases separated the two germline ends. The CDR3 spans 15 residues. The CDR3 bases are TGTGCCAGCCAAAAGGGAGAGTTCATGAACACTGAAGCTTTCTTT. Translation: CASQKGEFMNTEAFF.

The gene calls are TRBV6-1 and TRBJ1-2, with 7 bases identical to TRBD1. The CDR3 extends over 15 amino acids. Per the germline V gene, CDR1 is MNHNS and CDR2 is SASEGT. With V trimmed by 6 bases and J by 4 bases, 11 bases remained unmatched. The CDR3 nucleotides are TGTGCCAGCAGCGAGAACCCCAGGGGGGTCTATGGCTACACCTTC. This translates into CASSENPRGVYGYTF.

This clone was picked up one time. The V gene is TRBV25-1, the J gene TRBJ1-1, with D possibly TRBD1 on 6 matching bases. The CDR3 extends over 14 amino acids. V lost 1 base to trimming and J lost 8 bases, with 14 bases between them. The germline V gene has CDR1 MGHDK and CDR2 SYGVNS. The CDR3 spells CASSEFPQGKEAFF. In nucleotides, the CDR3 is TGTGCCAGCAGTGAATTCCCTCAGGGGAAAGAAGCTTTCTTT.

In this sample, this clone turned up a few times. The chain joins TRBV4-1 to TRBJ1-1; weak D call: TRBD1 (5 bases). V gave up 4 bases and J gave up 5 bases, with 11 bases separating them. The CDR3 runs 13 residues. Looked up from germline, CDR1 is MGHRA and CDR2 is YSYEKL. The CDR3 here is CASSRGGGTEAFF. CDR3 DNA: TGCGCCAGCAGCCGGGGGGGTGGAACTGAAGCTTTCTTT.

The V and J genes are TRBV5-6 and TRBJ1-1; tentatively, D is TRBD1 (5 bases). The V end lost 0 bases, the J end lost 1 base, and 13 bases lay between the germline ends. Germline-derived CDR1 and CDR2 are SGHDT and YYEEEE. The CDR3 is 16 residues long. The chain's CDR3 is CASSLVGRVRNTEAFF. The DNA of the CDR3 is TGTGCCAGCAGCTTGGTGGGCAGGGTCAGGAACACTGAAGCTTTCTTT.

The gene calls are TRBV19 and TRBJ1-3, with D perhaps TRBD1 (6 bases). The CDR3 has 14 amino acids. Germline lookup yields CDR1 LNHDA and CDR2 SQIVND (reference sequence). Trimming pared 5 bases from V and 2 bases from J, leaving 10 bases between. The CDR3 loop is CASSVRGTGNTIYF. CDR3 bases: TGTGCCAGTAGTGTAAGGGGGACTGGAAACACCATATATTTT. Combining the CDR3 with reference TRBV19 and TRBJ1-3 gives the whole variable domain DGGITQSPKYLFRKEGQNVTLSCEQNLNHDAMYWYRQDPGQGLRLIYYSQIVNDFQKGDIAEGYSVSREKKESFPLTVTSAQKNPTAFYLCASSVRGTGNTIYFGEGSWLTVV.

The gene calls are TRBV11-1 and TRBJ2-3; D gene unclear. The CDR3 has 12 amino acids. V lost 1 base, J lost 9 bases, and 8 bases lay in between. Germline values: CDR1 SGHAT, CDR2 FQDESV (reference sequence). DNA for the CDR3: TGTGCCAGCAGCTTAGAACGCGAAACGCAGTATTTT. Protein product: CASSLERETQYF.

The chain's CDR3 is CASSPVPGQGNIQYF. CDR3 in DNA: TGTGCCAGCTCACCAGTACCGGGACAGGGAAACATTCAGTACTTC. The chain uses TRBV18 and TRBJ2-4, with TRBD1 identical over 9 bases. The germline CDR1 and CDR2 sequences are KGHSH and LQKENI. The CDR3 runs 15 residues. The J segment lost 6 bases and the V segment lost 2 bases, leaving 5 bases of the junction unmatched.

This chain connects TRBV15 to TRBJ1-5; TRBD1 agrees at 8 bases. Looked up from germline, CDR1 is LNHNV and CDR2 is YYDKDF (reference sequence). CDR3 length equals 16 residues. V lost 10 bases and J lost 5; bases outside the gene matches: 16. CDR3 DNA sequence: TGTGCCAACACACTAAACCAGGGGGCTTACTATCAGCCCCAGCATTTT. Its translation: CANTLNQGAYYQPQHF.

The CDR3 nucleotides read TGTGCCTGGAGAGCCTTAACGGGAGGTGCAGATACGCAGTATTTT. It is translated as CAWRALTGGADTQYF. The chain is built from TRBV30 and TRBJ2-3, with 7 positions matching TRBD2. The V and J ends lost 3 bases and 4 bases, in that order; junction bases with no gene match: 10. The CDR3 runs to 15 residues. Germline CDR1 and CDR2: GTSNPN and SVGIG (reference sequence). Looking up the rest from reference TRBV30 and TRBJ2-3 gives the full variable domain: SQTIHQWPATLVQPVGSPLSLECTVEGTSNPNLYWYRQAAGRGLQLLFYSVGIGQISSEVPQNLSASRPQDRQFILSSKKLLLSDSGFYLCAWRALTGGADTQYFGPGTRLTVL.